These 27 T cell receptor beta chains came from one sample sequenced in a study of cytomegalovirus exposure and HLA in healthy donors. The protocol was immunoSEQ multiplex PCR, while the TCRdb copy is restricted to in-frame clones and leaves out a portion. In the table there are 330,000 or so clones, 75% to 90% of which are singletons. Sequencing was done on a sample of PBMCs. Receptor source: a woman aged 18 to 35 in good health and CMV-seronegative.

The V gene is TRBV7-2, the J gene TRBJ2-7, with 12 bases aligning to TRBD1. The J segment lost 7 bases and the V segment lost 4 bases, leaving 5 bases of the junction unmatched. Germline CDR1 SGHTA, CDR2 FQGNSA. The CDR3 spans 14 residues. The CDR3: CASSWGQGANEQYF. The CDR3 coding sequence is TGTGCCAGCAGCTGGGGACAGGGGGCGAATGAGCAGTACTTC.

This clone was picked up a small number of times. This sequence joins TRBV4-2 and TRBJ2-2, with 8 bases aligning to TRBD1. Germline assignment: CDR1 LGHNA and CDR2 YNFKEQ. The CDR3 has 19 residues. The ends lost 0 bases at V and 1 base at J; junction bases unmatched: 10. In DNA form, the CDR3 reads TGTGCCAGCAGCCAAGACACGTTTAGGGGGACAGGGAACACCGGGGAGCTGTTTTTT. Residues: CASSQDTFRGTGNTGELFF.

Note on this clone: This sample includes further DNA sequences coding for the same CDR3. The chain is built from TRBV18 and TRBJ1-5; 9 nucleotides align to TRBD1. Germline trimming cut 3 bases from V and 5 bases from J; bases unmatched to any gene: 2. The V gene's germline CDR1 is KGHSH and CDR2 LQKENI. This CDR3 comprises 14 residues. CDR3 nucleotides: TGTGCCAGCTCACCGGGACAGGGATATCAGCCCCAGCATTTT. Protein sequence: CASSPGQGYQPQHF.

The chain combines TRBV29-1 with TRBJ1-2; possibly TRBD1 for D (6 bases). Trimming stripped 4 bases from V and 3 bases from J, with 12 bases between. CDR3 length: 13 residues. CDR1 SQVTM and CDR2 ANQGSEA come from the germline V gene. This CDR3 reads CSVVTGHDYGYTF. CDR3 DNA: TGCAGCGTTGTAACAGGGCATGACTATGGCTACACCTTC.

The chain combines TRBV6-1 with TRBJ2-7, with 10 nucleotides matching TRBD2. V was clipped by 6 bases and J by 4 bases; unmatched bases: 9. Germline V gene sequence: CDR1 MNHNS, CDR2 SASEGT. The CDR3 covers 15 residues. The CDR3 DNA reads TGTGCCAGCAGGAACCTAGCGGGAGATAGTTACGAGCAGTACTTC. As protein: CASRNLAGDSYEQYF.

The chain combines TRBV27 with TRBJ2-7, with D perhaps TRBD2 (5 bases). Germline loops: CDR1 MNHEY, CDR2 SMNVEV (reference sequence). This CDR3 contains 10 residues. Trimming took off 8 bases at V and 3 bases at J, with 5 bases between the two ends. The CDR3 spells CASGLYEQYF. CDR3 in DNA: TGTGCCAGCGGACTCTACGAGCAGTACTTC.

The rearrangement joins TRBV7-9 to TRBJ2-3; 9 nucleotides align to TRBD2. CDR1 SEHNR and CDR2 FQNEAQ come from the germline V gene (reference sequence). The ends lost 3 bases at V and 2 bases at J; junction bases unmatched: 12. This CDR3 is built from 18 residues. This CDR3 is CASSFLSLAGMSTDTQYF. In nucleotides, the CDR3 is TGTGCCAGCAGCTTCCTTTCGCTAGCGGGAATGTCCACAGATACGCAGTATTTT.

The rearrangement joins TRBV4-1 to TRBJ2-1, with TRBD1 matching over 8 bases. This CDR3 is built from 12 residues. V shed 4 bases and J 10 bases; nucleotides not matched to a gene: 3. CDR1 and CDR2 (germline): MGHRA, YSYEKL. CDR3 sequence (DNA): TGCGCCAGCAGCCGACAGGGGCAGGAGCAGTTCTTC. Amino acids: CASSRQGQEQFF.

J is TRBJ2-5 and V is TRBV9; D may be TRBD2 (6 bases). The CDR3 is 14 amino acids. Germline lookup yields CDR1 SGDLS and CDR2 YYNGEE. Trimming took 2 bases from V and 5 from J, leaving 13 bases between them. For the CDR3, the DNA is TGTGCCAGCAGCGTTGGGACTGCCGTTGAGACCCAGTACTTC. Translating gives CASSVGTAVETQYF. Looking up the rest from reference TRBV9 and TRBJ2-5 gives the full variable domain: DSGVTQTPKHLITATGQRVTLRCSPRSGDLSVYWYQQSLDQGLQFLIQYYNGEERAKGNILERFSAQQFPDLHSELNLSSLELGDSALYFCASSVGTAVETQYFGPGTRLLVL.

This clone has a handful of counts. This chain uses TRBV18 with TRBJ2-2; no clear D. The germline CDR1 and CDR2 sequences are KGHSH and LQKENI. CDR3 length equals 11 residues. Trimming pared 2 bases from V and 8 bases from J, leaving 3 bases between. The CDR3 protein is CASSPSGELFF. CDR3 DNA: TGTGCCAGCTCACCATCGGGGGAGCTGTTTTTT.

The V gene is TRBV4-3, the J gene TRBJ2-3; D ambiguous. The CDR3 sequence is 15 residues long. Trimming left V 0 bases short and J 2 bases short, with 9 bases between. The V gene's germline CDR1 is LGHNA and CDR2 YSLEER. The CDR3 DNA reads as TGCGCCAGCAGCCAAGATTATCACACCACAGATACGCAGTATTTT. This encodes CASSQDYHTTDTQYF.

In regard to this clone: Other nucleotide sequences from this sample produce the same CDR3. This rearrangement joins TRBV7-9 to TRBJ1-2; TRBD1 aligns across 9 bases. The CDR3 is made up of 15 amino acids. V gave up 4 bases and J gave up 5 bases; unmatched junction bases: 8. Germline V gives CDR1 SEHNR, CDR2 FQNEAQ (reference sequence). In nucleotides, the CDR3 is TGTGCCAGCAGCTCCCCGGGACAGGGAAGTTATGGCTACACCTTC. Amino acid sequence: CASSSPGQGSYGYTF. Full variable domain (remainder filled in from reference TRBV7-9 and TRBJ1-2): DTGVSQNPRHKITKRGQNVTFRCDPISEHNRLYWYRQTLGQGPEFLTYFQNEAQLEKSRLLSDRFSAERPKGSFSTLEIQRTEQGDSAMYLCASSSPGQGSYGYTFGSGTRLTVV.

The genes are TRBV7-9 and TRBJ1-5; no clear D. The CDR3 has 18 residues. The germline CDR1 and CDR2 sequences are SEHNR and FQNEAQ (reference sequence). The V end lost 0 bases, the J end lost 2 bases, and 17 bases lay between the germline ends. The CDR3 is CASSLARSGVLGNQPQHF. CDR3 DNA: TGTGCCAGCAGCTTAGCTCGTTCCGGGGTTTTGGGCAATCAGCCCCAGCATTTT.

This clone was picked up one time. This chain connects TRBV28 to TRBJ1-2; 7 bases map to TRBD1. The CDR3 has 14 residues. J gave up 8 bases and V 2 bases, and 8 bases lay outside the gene matches. Germline V lookup: CDR1 MDHEN, CDR2 SYDVKM. CDR3 sequence reads: CASSLEVPGGGYTF. CDR3 coding DNA: TGTGCCAGCAGTTTAGAGGTTCCAGGGGGGGGCTACACCTTC.

This clone occurred a few times. J is TRBJ1-5 and V is TRBV6-5; 7 bases line up with TRBD1. Trimming at V came to 6 bases and at J to 7 bases, leaving 9 bases not matched to a gene. CDR3 length: 14 amino acids. CDR1 is MNHEY and CDR2 is SVGAGI in the germline V gene. The CDR3 sequence: CASSSQGTQQPQHF. CDR3 nucleotide sequence: TGTGCCAGCAGCTCACAGGGGACACAGCAGCCCCAGCATTTT.

V and J are TRBV28 and TRBJ1-4; 8 bases map to TRBD1. With 5 bases clipped from V and 5 bases from J, the junction kept 10 bases outside the gene matches. CDR3 length equals 16 residues. Looked up from germline, CDR1 is MDHEN and CDR2 is SYDVKM. This CDR3 reads CASSLFQGAVNEKLFF. CDR3 nucleotides: TGTGCCAGCAGTCTCTTCCAGGGGGCAGTAAATGAAAAACTGTTTTTT.

The genes are TRBV27 and TRBJ2-1; 7 bases are a match to TRBD2. Germline CDR1 and CDR2: MNHEY and SMNVEV (reference sequence). V trimming: 6 bases; J trimming: 0 bases; junction bases outside the gene matches: 14. The CDR3 covers 18 residues. CDR3 sequence (DNA): TGTGCCAGCAGGTGGGTTGGAGCGGGAAGGAGCTCCTACAATGAGCAGTTCTTC. Encoded protein: CASRWVGAGRSSYNEQFF.

This chain connects TRBV4-3 to TRBJ2-1, with 9 bases fitting TRBD2. The CDR3 runs 21 residues. With 5 bases clipped from V and 8 bases from J, the junction kept 28 bases outside the gene matches. The germline V gene encodes CDR1 LGHNA and CDR2 YSLEER. This CDR3 is CASSAPSRWGQSSGSRDEQFF. CDR3 in DNA: TGCGCCAGCAGCGCCCCATCCCGGTGGGGACAGAGTAGCGGGAGTCGGGATGAGCAGTTCTTC.

The chain uses TRBV7-2 and TRBJ2-4, with 8 bases aligning to TRBD1. CDR1 and CDR2 from the germline V gene are SGHTA and FQGNSA. CDR3 length equals 16 residues. Unmatched junction bases numbered 11, after V lost 1 base and J lost 9 bases. The CDR3 loop is CASSLVWAGGDGIQYF. Written as DNA, the CDR3 is TGTGCCAGCAGCTTAGTTTGGGCAGGGGGCGATGGCATTCAGTACTTC.

V gene TRBV28 combines with J gene TRBJ2-5; possibly TRBD1 for D (6 bases). Germline V gene lookup returns CDR1 MDHEN and CDR2 SYDVKM. The V end was cut by 3 bases, the J end by 5 bases, with 10 bases between. This CDR3 has 13 residues. CDR3 sequence: CASSLGARETQYF. The CDR3 nucleotides read TGTGCCAGCAGTTTGGGGGCGAGGGAGACCCAGTACTTC.

The chain carries TRBV5-1 and TRBJ2-5; TRBD2 aligns across 7 bases. Germline V CDR1 and CDR2: SGHRS, YFSETQ. V trimming: 4 bases; J trimming: 5 bases; junction bases outside the gene matches: 8. This CDR3 region has 14 residues. The CDR3 spells CASSPGTISETQYF. The CDR3 DNA is TGCGCCAGCAGCCCGGGGACTATTTCTGAGACCCAGTACTTC.

The chain links TRBV27 to TRBJ2-1, with 9 nucleotides matching TRBD2. After removal of 6 bases from V and 6 bases from J, the junction contained 6 bases not matched to a gene. CDR1 and CDR2 (germline): MNHEY, SMNVEV (reference sequence). This CDR3 comprises 14 residues. CDR3 nucleotides: TGTGCCAGCAGCCTTGGACTAGCGACCAATGAGCAGTTCTTC. Amino acids: CASSLGLATNEQFF.

This clone was detected a few times. This chain uses TRBV14 with TRBJ1-4; D gene unclear. CDR3 length: 8 amino acids. In germline, CDR1 is SGHDN, CDR2 FVKESK. The CDR3 DNA is TGTGGGGGAGGAAAACTGTTTTTT. Its protein product is CGGGKLFF. The whole variable domain, remainder taken from reference TRBV14 and TRBJ1-4, is EAGVTQFPSHSVIEKGQTVTLRCDPISGHDNLYWYRRVMGKEIKFLLHFVKESKQDESGMPNNRFLAERTGGTYSTLKVQPAELEDSGVYFCGGGKLFFGSGTQLSVL.

This clone occurred a few times. This sequence joins TRBV5-1 and TRBJ1-1; 8 positions match TRBD1. With 2 bases clipped from V and 0 bases from J, the junction kept 3 bases outside the gene matches. The CDR3 spans 15 residues. The germline gives CDR1 SGHRS, CDR2 YFSETQ. CDR3 sequence reads: CASSLLQGVNTEAFF. DNA for the CDR3: TGCGCCAGCAGCTTATTACAGGGGGTGAACACTGAAGCTTTCTTT.

This clone was picked up a small number of times. The chain combines TRBV29-1 with TRBJ1-2; 7 positions match TRBD1. The CDR3 is 12 amino acids. The germline CDR1 and CDR2 sequences are SQVTM and ANQGSEA. With 6 bases clipped from V and 4 bases from J, the junction kept 5 bases outside the gene matches. The CDR3 sequence is CSVGDRGYGYTF. In nucleotides, the CDR3 is TGCAGCGTGGGGGACAGAGGCTATGGCTACACCTTC.

J is TRBJ2-2 and V is TRBV9, with 8 bases lining up with TRBD2. CDR3 length: 16 amino acids. Looked up from germline, CDR1 is SGDLS and CDR2 is YYNGEE. The ends lost 4 bases at V and 5 bases at J; junction bases unmatched: 10. CDR3 DNA: TGTGCCAGCAGCCCTACTAGCGGCAGTGAGACCGGGGAGCTGTTTTTT. Protein sequence: CASSPTSGSETGELFF. The whole variable domain, filled in from reference TRBV9 and TRBJ2-2, reads DSGVTQTPKHLITATGQRVTLRCSPRSGDLSVYWYQQSLDQGLQFLIQYYNGEERAKGNILERFSAQQFPDLHSELNLSSLELGDSALYFCASSPTSGSETGELFFGEGSRLTVL.

The chain recombines TRBV19 with TRBJ1-5; 7 bases map to TRBD1. The germline V gene has CDR1 LNHDA and CDR2 SQIVND (reference sequence). V lost 5 bases to trimming and J lost 4 bases; unmatched junction nucleotides: 14. The CDR3 sequence is 17 residues long. In DNA, the CDR3 is TGTGCCAGTAGTCGGCCCGGACAGGCAAGGGGGAATCAGCCCCAGCATTTT. Translating gives CASSRPGQARGNQPQHF.